These 27 T cell receptor beta chains were all obtained from the same sample, sequenced in a study of blood T cell repertoires in COVID-19. Generated by immunoSEQ multiplex PCR, the TCRdb table keeps only in-frame clones and is missing some. Here the sample spans fewer than 200,000 clones, roughly four fifths being singletons. Material for sequencing was peripheral blood. The source is a woman over 75 with COVID-19, enrolled during active disease.

This clone has only one observation. The chain joins TRBV7-9 to TRBJ2-7; D possibly corresponds to TRBD1 (5 bases). V lost 5 bases and J 6 bases, leaving 8 bases between the germline ends. The length of the CDR3 is 11 residues. CDR1 is SEHNR, CDR2 FQNEAQ, per germline (reference sequence). CDR3 coding DNA: TGTGCCAGCAGCCAGGGCGGCGAGCAGTACTTC. It encodes CASSQGGEQYF.

The chain combines TRBV7-2 with TRBJ1-1; D remains unclear. The CDR3 runs to 13 residues. V lost 5 bases to trimming and J lost 2 bases, with 9 bases between them. Germline CDR1 is SGHTA and CDR2 is FQGNSA. This CDR3 reads CASSRRLNTEAFF. DNA for the CDR3: TGTGCCAGCAGCCGGCGGCTAAACACTGAAGCTTTCTTT.

The rearrangement links TRBV19 to TRBJ1-2, with TRBD1 matching over 8 bases. V shed 6 bases, J shed 5 bases, and the junction held 8 bases outside the gene matches. Germline V gives CDR1 LNHDA, CDR2 SQIVND (reference sequence). CDR3 length: 14 amino acids. As DNA, the CDR3 is TGTGCCAGTAGAGTAACAGGGGGGCCTTATGGCTACACCTTC. Its translation: CASRVTGGPYGYTF.

The gene calls are TRBV6-5 and TRBJ2-5; weak D call: TRBD2 (5 bases). Germline V gene data show CDR1 as MNHEY and CDR2 as SVGAGI. This CDR3 is 14 amino acids long. Trimming removed 6 bases from V and 4 bases from J, with 15 bases in between. For the CDR3, the DNA is TGTGCCAGCAGGAGGGTAGGGAGAGGAGAGACCCAGTACTTC. Amino acids: CASRRVGRGETQYF.

The chain joins TRBV28 to TRBJ2-7; a weak D match, TRBD2 (5 bases). This CDR3 is built from 17 residues. Looked up from germline, CDR1 is MDHEN and CDR2 is SYDVKM. V lost 6 bases and J 4 bases, leaving 25 bases between the germline ends. The CDR3 sequence: CASSTPRGGRTSYEQYF. The CDR3, as DNA: TGTGCCAGCAGCACTCCACGAGGAGGCCGGACCTCTTACGAGCAGTACTTC.

The V and J genes are TRBV6-5 and TRBJ2-7, with 10 bases that match TRBD2. Germline-derived CDR1 and CDR2 are MNHEY and SVGAGI. The CDR3 has 15 residues. Unmatched junction bases numbered 2, after V lost 0 bases and J lost 3 bases. CDR3 DNA sequence: TGTGCCAGCAGTTACTCTTGGACTAGCGGCTACGAGCAGTACTTC. This codes for CASSYSWTSGYEQYF.

V gene TRBV6-6 combines with J gene TRBJ1-5, with a tentative D call TRBD1 (6 bases). The CDR3 length is 14 residues. The germline gives CDR1 MNHNY, CDR2 SVGAGI (reference sequence). Trimming stripped 4 bases from V and 5 bases from J, with 12 bases between. The CDR3 is CASSWAGAYQPQHF. Here the CDR3 DNA reads TGTGCCAGCAGTTGGGCAGGGGCGTATCAGCCCCAGCATTTT.

This clone was recorded a few times. V and J are TRBV14 and TRBJ1-1; the D gene is possibly TRBD1 (5 bases). V was pared by 3 bases and J by 1 base, with 21 bases between. The germline V gene encodes CDR1 SGHDN and CDR2 FVKESK. CDR3 size: 18 residues. The CDR3 spells CASSQGGLVGTKNTEAFF. In DNA, the CDR3 is TGTGCCAGCAGCCAGGGGGGTTTGGTCGGGACCAAGAACACTGAAGCTTTCTTT.

The chain employs TRBV4-1 and TRBJ2-2, with 10 nucleotides matching TRBD1. J was trimmed by 1 base and V by 4 bases; bases with no gene match: 3. The CDR3 runs 16 residues. Germline V lookup: CDR1 MGHRA, CDR2 YSYEKL. The CDR3, as DNA: TGCGCCAGCAGCCTAGGACAGGGGGGGAACACCGGGGAGCTGTTTTTT. It codes for CASSLGQGGNTGELFF.

J is TRBJ1-2 and V is TRBV5-1; 7 nucleotides match TRBD1. Per germline, CDR1 SGHRS and CDR2 YFSETQ. The CDR3 consists of 17 residues. Germline trimming cut 4 bases from V and 4 bases from J; bases unmatched to any gene: 16. The CDR3 loop reads CASSAEPSTGSRYGYTF. DNA for the CDR3: TGCGCCAGCAGCGCAGAACCTTCGACAGGGAGCCGCTATGGCTACACCTTC.

This clone was counted only a few times. The chain links TRBV5-4 to TRBJ2-7; TRBD1 agrees at 9 bases. CDR1 and CDR2 (germline): SGHNT, YYREEE (reference sequence). CDR3 length: 16 amino acids. V dropped 3 bases and J dropped 6; count of bases not matched to a gene: 13. This chain's CDR3 is CASSSPGDRAVSEQYF. CDR3 coding DNA: TGTGCCAGCAGCTCGCCAGGGGACAGGGCAGTATCCGAGCAGTACTTC.

The gene calls are TRBV6-6 and TRBJ2-3, with 8 bases lining up with TRBD1. After removal of 6 bases from V and 2 bases from J, the junction contained 4 bases not matched to a gene. This CDR3 comprises 14 residues. Per germline, CDR1 MNHNY and CDR2 SVGAGI (reference sequence). CDR3 coding DNA: TGTGCCAGCAGGAGGACAGGGAACACAGATACGCAGTATTTT. Protein: CASRRTGNTDTQYF.

The count of this clone is one. The chain has TRBV11-3 and TRBJ2-3; a weak D match, TRBD2 (7 bases). CDR1 is SGHNT, CDR2 YENEEA, per germline. Trimming shortened V by 0 bases and J by 4 bases, and 11 bases separated the two germline ends. This CDR3 region has 15 residues. DNA for the CDR3: TGTGCCAGCAGCTTAGAAGGGGGAGGGGCAGATACGCAGTATTTT. Its translation is CASSLEGGGADTQYF. The whole variable domain, filled in from reference TRBV11-3 and TRBJ2-3, reads EAGVVQSPRYKIIEKKQPVAFWCNPISGHNTLYWYLQNLGQGPELLIRYENEEAVDDSQLPKDRFSAERLKGVDSTLKIQPAELGDSAVYLCASSLEGGGADTQYFGPGTRLTVL.

The chain joins TRBV5-1 to TRBJ2-1, with 9 bases lining up with TRBD2. CDR1 is SGHRS, CDR2 YFSETQ, per germline. CDR3 length: 14 residues. V lost 3 bases, J lost 7 bases, and 5 bases stayed unmatched. The CDR3 DNA reads as TGCGCCAGCAGCTCTGACAGCGGGAGGAATGAGCAGTTCTTC. It translates to CASSSDSGRNEQFF.

The CDR3 reads CATSRDSAGVSNSPLHF. The CDR3 DNA reads as TGTGCCACCAGCAGAGATTCGGCCGGTGTTAGCAATTCACCCCTCCACTTT. This chain connects TRBV15 to TRBJ1-6, with D hard to call. Trimming took off 0 bases at V and 7 bases at J, with 16 bases between the two ends. The germline gives CDR1 LNHNV, CDR2 YYDKDF (reference sequence). This CDR3 region has 17 residues.

CDR3 sequence reads: CASGDRGRCKNTEAFF. Here the CDR3 DNA reads TGTGCCAGCGGGGACAGGGGGCGGTGTAAGAACACTGAAGCTTTCTTT. The chain employs TRBV21-1 and TRBJ1-1; no DNA check was done on the table's D call, TRBD1. TRBV21-1 is an annotated pseudogene. The CDR3 is made up of 16 amino acids.

The V and J genes are TRBV21-1 and TRBJ2-3; the table's D gene call, TRBD1, was not cross checked with the DNA. TRBV21-1 is tagged as a pseudogene. This CDR3 has 13 amino acids. The CDR3 nucleotides are TGTGCCAGAGACAGGGGATGGGGAGATACGCAGTATTTT. It specifies CARDRGWGDTQYF.

The rearrangement joins TRBV11-3 to TRBJ2-2, with D tentatively TRBD2 (6 bases). The ends were cut back, 5 bases at V and 5 bases at J, with 9 bases in the middle. Looked up from germline, CDR1 is SGHNT and CDR2 is YENEEA. The CDR3 sequence is 13 residues long. In DNA form, the CDR3 reads TGTGCCAGCAGCACGGGAGAGACCGGGGAGCTGTTTTTT. Residues: CASSTGETGELFF.

A single count supports this clone. CDR3 amino acids: CASEGQGGTEAFF. The CDR3 coding sequence is TGCGCCAGCGAGGGACAGGGAGGGACTGAAGCTTTCTTT. This chain links TRBV5-1 with TRBJ1-1; 9 bases agree with TRBD1. Per the germline V gene, CDR1 is SGHRS and CDR2 is YFSETQ. Trimming cost V 7 bases and J 5 bases; bases outside gene matches: 6. The CDR3 contains 13 residues.

The V and J genes are TRBV30 and TRBJ1-2, with TRBD1 as a possible D gene (5 bases). The germline V gene encodes CDR1 GTSNPN and CDR2 SVGIG (reference sequence). This CDR3 region has 13 residues. The V gene lost 0 bases and the J gene lost 8 bases, with 13 bases spanning the gap. In DNA, the CDR3 is TGTGCCTGGAGTGTATTGTCGGGGGTGGGCTACACCTTC. Translation gives CAWSVLSGVGYTF.

CDR3 DNA sequence: TGTGCCAGTAGTATTAGCGGGAGTGGTGCCGGGGAGCTGTTTTTT. Its translation: CASSISGSGAGELFF. V gene TRBV19 combines with J gene TRBJ2-2, with TRBD2 matching over 9 bases. Losses at the gene ends were 3 bases for V and 6 bases for J; bases not matched to a gene: 5. From germline, CDR1 is LNHDA and CDR2 SQIVND (reference sequence). This CDR3 has 15 amino acids.

J is TRBJ1-6 and V is TRBV5-6; tentatively, D is TRBD1 (6 bases). CDR1 and CDR2 from the germline V gene are SGHDT and YYEEEE. Trimming left V 0 bases short and J 6 bases short, with 10 bases between. The CDR3 loop spans 15 amino acids. In nucleotides, the CDR3 is TGTGCCAGCAGCTTGGGAGGGGGTGGTAATTCACCCCTCCACTTT. Translating it yields CASSLGGGGNSPLHF.

The rearrangement uses TRBV7-2 and TRBJ1-1; TRBD1 might be the D (5 bases). The V and J ends lost 1 base and 3 bases respectively, with 12 bases between them. Per the germline V gene, CDR1 is SGHTA and CDR2 is FQGNSA. The CDR3 spans 15 residues. CDR3 coding DNA: TGTGCCAGCAGCTTAGAATCAGGGTCGGACACTGAAGCTTTCTTT. It encodes CASSLESGSDTEAFF.

The V and J genes are TRBV7-6 and TRBJ2-5; tentatively, D is TRBD2 (6 bases). Germline values: CDR1 SGHVS, CDR2 FNYEAQ. This CDR3 contains 13 residues. V gave up 3 bases and J gave up 2 bases, with 7 bases separating them. The CDR3: CASSLGLQETQYF. CDR3 nucleotide sequence: TGTGCCAGCAGCTTGGGACTGCAAGAGACCCAGTACTTC.

The CDR3 spells CASSQGLAENNEQFF. The CDR3 nucleotides are TGTGCCAGCAGCCAAGGACTAGCGGAGAACAATGAGCAGTTCTTC. The J gene is TRBJ2-1, the V gene TRBV3-1 (or the pseudogene TRBV3-2); 9 nucleotides agree with TRBD2. Per germline, CDR1 LGHDT and CDR2 YNNKEL (reference sequence). V dropped 1 base and J dropped 5; count of bases not matched to a gene: 3. CDR3 length: 15 amino acids.

This clone has just one count. The rearrangement links TRBV5-4 to TRBJ2-5; TRBD2 is a possible D gene (6 bases). The CDR3 contains 16 residues. The germline CDR1 and CDR2 sequences are SGHNT and YYREEE (reference sequence). Deletions cut 4 bases from V and 2 bases from J, with 18 bases between. DNA of the CDR3: TGTGCCAGCAGCCGAATGTCGGACTACCAACAAGAGACCCAGTACTTC. Protein product: CASSRMSDYQQETQYF.

The chain joins TRBV6-1 to TRBJ2-7; 8 bases map to TRBD2. With 4 bases clipped from V and 3 bases from J, the junction kept 11 bases outside the gene matches. The CDR3 sequence is 16 residues long. Per the germline V gene, CDR1 is MNHNS and CDR2 is SASEGT. Here the CDR3 DNA reads TGTGCCAGCAGTGCTCTCAGTCGGGGGGGAGGCTACGAGCAGTACTTC. Protein product: CASSALSRGGGYEQYF.